These 7 T cell receptor beta chains were all obtained from the same sample, sequenced in a study of blood T cell repertoires in COVID-19. Assay: immunoSEQ multiplex PCR; the TCRdb copy retains only in-frame clones and omits some. The repertoire has 200,000 to 250,000 clones, 70% to 90% of them found once; the top ten carry roughly 1.5%. The sample comprised peripheral blood. These receptors came from a man aged 18 to 35 with active or convalescent COVID-19.

This rearrangement joins TRBV7-2 to TRBJ2-7; 11 bases agree with TRBD2. CDR3 length: 14 residues. Germline V CDR1 and CDR2: SGHTA, FQGNSA. The V segment lost 5 bases and the J segment 6 bases; nucleotides outside the gene matches: 6. The chain's CDR3 is CASSRLAGTSEQYF. Here the CDR3 DNA reads TGTGCCAGCAGCAGACTAGCGGGGACTTCCGAGCAGTACTTC.

This clone has more than one count but fewer than ten. Within the sample, other DNA sequences also encode this same CDR3. The V call is TRBV6-1, the J call TRBJ2-7; 7 nucleotides align to TRBD1. The length of the CDR3 is 14 residues. V lost 1 base to trimming and J lost 2 bases; unmatched junction nucleotides: 2. Per the germline V gene, CDR1 is MNHNS and CDR2 is SASEGT. The CDR3 here is CASSEGTGPYEQYF. CDR3 sequence (DNA): TGTGCCAGCAGTGAAGGGACAGGTCCCTACGAGCAGTACTTC.

The chain couples TRBV7-3 to TRBJ2-1; TRBD2 matches at 7 bases. CDR3 size: 14 residues. Germline loops: CDR1 SGHTA, CDR2 FQGTGA. Trimming removed 2 bases from V and 6 bases from J; junction bases left unmatched: 4. Here the CDR3 reads CASSLGGGGNEQFF. The CDR3 coding sequence is TGTGCCAGCAGCTTAGGTGGCGGGGGCAATGAGCAGTTCTTC.

Only one count was recorded for this clone. The genes are TRBV7-8 and TRBJ2-1, with D possibly being TRBD2 (5 bases). CDR1 SGHVS and CDR2 FQNEAQ come from the germline V gene. Trimming pared 1 base from V and 10 bases from J, leaving 8 bases between. The CDR3 totals 12 residues. CDR3: CASSLVGGEQFF. The CDR3 nucleotides read TGTGCCAGCAGCTTAGTTGGCGGGGAGCAGTTCTTC.

The rearrangement links TRBV27 to TRBJ1-2; 8 bases align to TRBD1. Germline V gene sequence: CDR1 MNHEY, CDR2 SMNVEV (reference sequence). The CDR3 is 13 amino acids. V was pared by 2 bases and J by 6 bases, with 2 bases of the junction left unmatched. The chain's CDR3 is CASSLQQGDGYTF. CDR3 coding DNA: TGTGCCAGCAGTTTACAACAGGGGGATGGCTACACCTTC.

This chain uses TRBV12-3 or TRBV12-4 with TRBJ2-3; D ambiguous. Deletions cut 1 base from V and 12 bases from J, with 11 bases between. The CDR3 totals 12 residues. The CDR3 is CASSLGSADQYF. CDR3 DNA sequence: TGTGCCAGCAGTTTAGGCTCGGCGGATCAGTATTTT.

This chain joins TRBV15 and TRBJ1-4; weak D call: TRBD1 (6 bases). Germline V gene sequence: CDR1 LNHNV, CDR2 YYDKDF (reference sequence). This CDR3 comprises 17 residues. Between the trimmed V and J ends, which lost 5 bases and 0 bases, there was a span of 16 bases. This CDR3 reads CATSPTGTLATNEKLFF. CDR3 nucleotides: TGTGCCACCAGCCCGACCGGGACACTAGCAACTAATGAAAAACTGTTTTTT.